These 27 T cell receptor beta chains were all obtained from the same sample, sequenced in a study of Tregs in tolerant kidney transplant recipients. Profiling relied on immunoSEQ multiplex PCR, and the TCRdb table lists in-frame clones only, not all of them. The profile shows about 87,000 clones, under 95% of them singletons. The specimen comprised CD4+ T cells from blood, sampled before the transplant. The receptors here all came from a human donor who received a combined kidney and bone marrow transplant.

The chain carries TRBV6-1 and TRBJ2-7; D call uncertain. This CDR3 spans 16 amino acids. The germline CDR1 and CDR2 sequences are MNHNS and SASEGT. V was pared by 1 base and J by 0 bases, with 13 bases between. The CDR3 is CASSEVRLLSSYEQYF. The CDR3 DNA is TGTGCCAGCAGTGAAGTTAGACTCCTCAGCTCCTACGAGCAGTACTTC.

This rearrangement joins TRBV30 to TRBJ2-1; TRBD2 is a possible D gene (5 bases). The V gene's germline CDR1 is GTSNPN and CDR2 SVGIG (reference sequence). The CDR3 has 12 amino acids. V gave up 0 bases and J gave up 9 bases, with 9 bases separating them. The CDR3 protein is CAWSVYGGEQFF. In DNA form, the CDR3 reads TGTGCCTGGAGTGTATACGGAGGTGAGCAGTTCTTC.

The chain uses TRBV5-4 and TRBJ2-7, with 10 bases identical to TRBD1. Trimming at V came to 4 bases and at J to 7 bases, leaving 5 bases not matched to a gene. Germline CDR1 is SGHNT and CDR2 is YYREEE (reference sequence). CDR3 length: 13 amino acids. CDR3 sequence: CASSPDRGREQYF. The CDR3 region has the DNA TGTGCCAGCAGCCCTGACAGGGGGCGGGAGCAGTACTTC.

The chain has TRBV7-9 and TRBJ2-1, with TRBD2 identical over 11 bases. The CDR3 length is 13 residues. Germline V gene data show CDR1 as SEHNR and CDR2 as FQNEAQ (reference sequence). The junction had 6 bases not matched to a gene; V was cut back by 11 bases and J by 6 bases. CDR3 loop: CAVASGRLNEQFF. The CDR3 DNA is TGTGCCGTCGCTAGCGGGAGGCTCAATGAGCAGTTCTTC.

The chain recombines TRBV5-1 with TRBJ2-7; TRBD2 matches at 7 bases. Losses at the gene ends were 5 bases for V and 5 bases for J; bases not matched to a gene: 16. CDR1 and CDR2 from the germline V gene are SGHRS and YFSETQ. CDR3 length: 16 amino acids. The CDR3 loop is CASSRVLAVRVDEQYF. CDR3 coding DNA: TGCGCCAGCAGTCGCGTCCTAGCGGTCCGCGTAGACGAGCAGTACTTC.

The CDR3 protein is CSVSGQGLGYGYTF. CDR3 in DNA: TGCAGCGTTTCCGGACAGGGGCTCGGCTATGGCTACACCTTC. The chain couples TRBV29-1 to TRBJ1-2, with 9 bases aligning to TRBD1. CDR1 is SQVTM, CDR2 ANQGSEA, per germline. The CDR3 has 14 amino acids. Germline trimming cut 5 bases from V and 4 bases from J; bases unmatched to any gene: 8.

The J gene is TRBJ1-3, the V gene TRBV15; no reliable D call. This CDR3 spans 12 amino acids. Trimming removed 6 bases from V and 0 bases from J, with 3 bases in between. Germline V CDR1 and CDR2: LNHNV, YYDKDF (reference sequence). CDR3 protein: CATSRSGNTIYF. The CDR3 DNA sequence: TGTGCCACCAGTCGCTCTGGAAACACCATATATTTT.

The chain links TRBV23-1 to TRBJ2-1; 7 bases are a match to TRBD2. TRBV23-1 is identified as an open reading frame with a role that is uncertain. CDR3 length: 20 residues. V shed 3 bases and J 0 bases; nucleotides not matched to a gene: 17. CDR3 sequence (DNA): TGCGCCAGCAGTCATCCTCTACCCTTTGGGGCGGGGGACTCCTACAATGAGCAGTTCTTC. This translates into CASSHPLPFGAGDSYNEQFF.

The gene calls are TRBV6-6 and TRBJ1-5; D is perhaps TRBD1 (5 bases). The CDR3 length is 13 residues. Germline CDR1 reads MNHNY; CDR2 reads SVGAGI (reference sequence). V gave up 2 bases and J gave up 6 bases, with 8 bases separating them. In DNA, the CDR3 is TGTGCCAGCAGTTACCAAGGGGCTCAGCCCCAGCATTTT. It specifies CASSYQGAQPQHF.

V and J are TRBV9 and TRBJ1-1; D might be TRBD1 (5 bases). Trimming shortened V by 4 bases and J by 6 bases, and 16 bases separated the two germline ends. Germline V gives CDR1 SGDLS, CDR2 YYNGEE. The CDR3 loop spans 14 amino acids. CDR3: CASSRVQGGAEAFF. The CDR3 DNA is TGTGCCAGCAGCCGCGTGCAGGGAGGAGCTGAAGCTTTCTTT. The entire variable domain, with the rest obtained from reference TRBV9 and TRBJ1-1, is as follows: DSGVTQTPKHLITATGQRVTLRCSPRSGDLSVYWYQQSLDQGLQFLIQYYNGEERAKGNILERFSAQQFPDLHSELNLSSLELGDSALYFCASSRVQGGAEAFFGQGTRLTVV.

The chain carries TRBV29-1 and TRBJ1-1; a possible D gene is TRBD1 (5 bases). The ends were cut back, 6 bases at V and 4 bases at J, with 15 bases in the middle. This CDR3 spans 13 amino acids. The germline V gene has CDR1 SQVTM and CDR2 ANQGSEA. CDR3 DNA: TGCAGCGTCACCTCCGGCAGGGCCACTGAAGCTTTCTTT. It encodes CSVTSGRATEAFF.

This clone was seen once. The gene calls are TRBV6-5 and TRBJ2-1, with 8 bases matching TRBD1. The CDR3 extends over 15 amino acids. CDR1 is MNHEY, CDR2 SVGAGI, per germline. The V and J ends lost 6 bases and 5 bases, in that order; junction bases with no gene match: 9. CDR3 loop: CASRTGGWGNNEQFF. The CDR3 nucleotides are TGTGCCAGCAGAACAGGGGGTTGGGGCAACAATGAGCAGTTCTTC.

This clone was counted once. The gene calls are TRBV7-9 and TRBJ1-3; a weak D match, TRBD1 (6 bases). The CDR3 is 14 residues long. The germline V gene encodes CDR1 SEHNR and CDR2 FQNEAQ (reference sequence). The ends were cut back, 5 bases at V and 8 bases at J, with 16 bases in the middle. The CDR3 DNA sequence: TGTGCCAGCAGCGACGCGGGGGGGGCAGACACCATATATTTT. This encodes CASSDAGGADTIYF.

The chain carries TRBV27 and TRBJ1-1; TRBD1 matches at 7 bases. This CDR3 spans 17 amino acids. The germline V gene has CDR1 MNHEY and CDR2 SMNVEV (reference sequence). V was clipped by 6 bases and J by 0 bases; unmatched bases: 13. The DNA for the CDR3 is TGTGCCAGCAGCCGAGCAGGGGGAGGACAGCTGAACACTGAAGCTTTCTTT. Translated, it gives CASSRAGGGQLNTEAFF.

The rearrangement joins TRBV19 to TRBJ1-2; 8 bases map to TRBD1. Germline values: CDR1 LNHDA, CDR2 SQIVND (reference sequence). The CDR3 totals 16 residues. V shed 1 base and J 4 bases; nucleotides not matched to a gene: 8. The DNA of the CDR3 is TGTGCCAGTAGTATAGGTTTCGACAGGGGAGGCTATGGCTACACCTTC. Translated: CASSIGFDRGGYGYTF.

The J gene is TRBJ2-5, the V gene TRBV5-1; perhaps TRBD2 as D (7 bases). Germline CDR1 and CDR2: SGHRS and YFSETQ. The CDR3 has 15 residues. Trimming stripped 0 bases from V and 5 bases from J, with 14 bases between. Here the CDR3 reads CASSLAFEGGETQYF. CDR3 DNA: TGCGCCAGCAGCTTGGCCTTCGAGGGGGGGGAGACCCAGTACTTC. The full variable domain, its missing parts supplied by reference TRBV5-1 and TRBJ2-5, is KAGVTQTPRYLIKTRGQQVTLSCSPISGHRSVSWYQQTPGQGLQFLFEYFSETQRNKGNFPGRFSGRQFSNSRSEMNVSTLELGDSALYLCASSLAFEGGETQYFGPGTRLLVL.

The CDR3 sequence: CASSSRRQAARTDTQYF. CDR3 DNA: TGTGCCAGTAGTTCCCGAAGACAGGCGGCGAGGACAGATACGCAGTATTTT. The V call is TRBV19, the J call TRBJ2-3, with TRBD1 as a possible D gene (6 bases). V was shortened by 5 bases and J by 3 bases, with 21 bases between the two germline ends. The CDR3 is made up of 17 amino acids. CDR1 is LNHDA, CDR2 SQIVND, per germline (reference sequence).

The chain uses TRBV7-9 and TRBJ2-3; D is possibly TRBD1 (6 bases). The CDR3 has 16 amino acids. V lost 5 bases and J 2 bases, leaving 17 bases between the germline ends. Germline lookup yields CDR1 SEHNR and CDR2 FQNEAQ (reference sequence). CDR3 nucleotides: TGTGCCAGCAGCCCATCACAGGGAAGGATCACAGATACGCAGTATTTT. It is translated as CASSPSQGRITDTQYF. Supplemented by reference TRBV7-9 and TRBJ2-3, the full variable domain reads DTGVSQNPRHKITKRGQNVTFRCDPISEHNRLYWYRQTLGQGPEFLTYFQNEAQLEKSRLLSDRFSAERPKGSFSTLEIQRTEQGDSAMYLCASSPSQGRITDTQYFGPGTRLTVL.

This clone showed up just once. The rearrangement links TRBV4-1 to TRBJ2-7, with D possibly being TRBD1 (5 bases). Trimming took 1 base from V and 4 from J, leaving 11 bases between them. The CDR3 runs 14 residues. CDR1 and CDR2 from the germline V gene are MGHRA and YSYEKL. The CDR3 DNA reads TGCGCCAGCAGCCAAGTCGGACATCAGTACGAGCAGTACTTC. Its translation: CASSQVGHQYEQYF.

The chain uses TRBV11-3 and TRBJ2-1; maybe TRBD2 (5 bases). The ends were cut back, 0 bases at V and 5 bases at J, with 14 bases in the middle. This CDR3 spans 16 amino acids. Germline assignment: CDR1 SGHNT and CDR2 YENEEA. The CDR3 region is CASSLDSSGAHNEQFF. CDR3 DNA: TGTGCCAGCAGCTTAGATAGCAGCGGAGCCCACAATGAGCAGTTCTTC. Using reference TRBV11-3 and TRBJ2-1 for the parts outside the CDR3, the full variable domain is EAGVVQSPRYKIIEKKQPVAFWCNPISGHNTLYWYLQNLGQGPELLIRYENEEAVDDSQLPKDRFSAERLKGVDSTLKIQPAELGDSAVYLCASSLDSSGAHNEQFFGPGTRLTVL.

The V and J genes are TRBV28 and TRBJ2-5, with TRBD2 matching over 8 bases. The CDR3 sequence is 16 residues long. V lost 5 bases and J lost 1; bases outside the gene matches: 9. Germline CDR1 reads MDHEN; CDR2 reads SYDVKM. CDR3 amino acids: CASSLGVAGSQETQYF. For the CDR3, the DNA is TGTGCCAGCAGTCTCGGGGTAGCGGGGAGCCAAGAGACCCAGTACTTC.

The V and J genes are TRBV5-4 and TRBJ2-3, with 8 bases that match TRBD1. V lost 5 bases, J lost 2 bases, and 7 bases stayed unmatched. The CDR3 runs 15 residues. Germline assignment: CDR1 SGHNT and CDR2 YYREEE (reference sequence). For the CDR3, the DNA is TGTGCCAGCAGACCAAGGGACAGGTTCACAGATACGCAGTATTTT. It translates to CASRPRDRFTDTQYF.

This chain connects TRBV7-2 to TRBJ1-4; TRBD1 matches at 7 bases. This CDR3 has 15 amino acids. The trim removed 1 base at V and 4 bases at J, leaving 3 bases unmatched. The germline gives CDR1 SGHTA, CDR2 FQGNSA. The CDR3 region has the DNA TGTGCCAGCAGCTTAGTGACAGGGCTTAATGAAAAACTGTTTTTT. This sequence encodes CASSLVTGLNEKLFF.

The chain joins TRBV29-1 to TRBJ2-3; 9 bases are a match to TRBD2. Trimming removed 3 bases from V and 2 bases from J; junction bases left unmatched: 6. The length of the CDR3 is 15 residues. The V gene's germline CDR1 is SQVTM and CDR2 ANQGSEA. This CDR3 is CSVDRLAGNTDTQYF. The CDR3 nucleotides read TGCAGCGTTGATAGGCTAGCGGGGAACACAGATACGCAGTATTTT.

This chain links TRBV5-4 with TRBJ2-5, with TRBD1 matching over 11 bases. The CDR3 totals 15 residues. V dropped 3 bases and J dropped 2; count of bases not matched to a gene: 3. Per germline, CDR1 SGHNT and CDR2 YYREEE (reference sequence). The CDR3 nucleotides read TGTGCCAGCAGCTCCCGGGACAGGGGGCAAGAGACCCAGTACTTC. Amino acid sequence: CASSSRDRGQETQYF.

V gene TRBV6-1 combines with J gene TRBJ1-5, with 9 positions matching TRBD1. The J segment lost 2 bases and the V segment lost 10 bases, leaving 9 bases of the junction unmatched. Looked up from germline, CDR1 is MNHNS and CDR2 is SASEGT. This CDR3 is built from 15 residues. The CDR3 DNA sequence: TGTGCCACCACGGACAGGGGAGTAGGCAATCAGCCCCAGCATTTT. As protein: CATTDRGVGNQPQHF.

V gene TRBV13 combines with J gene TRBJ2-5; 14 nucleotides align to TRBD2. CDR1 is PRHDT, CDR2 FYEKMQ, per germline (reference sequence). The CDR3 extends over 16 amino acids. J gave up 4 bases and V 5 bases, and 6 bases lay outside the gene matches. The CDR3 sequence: CASSDGTSGGGETQYF. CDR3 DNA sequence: TGTGCCAGCAGCGATGGGACTAGCGGGGGAGGAGAGACCCAGTACTTC.